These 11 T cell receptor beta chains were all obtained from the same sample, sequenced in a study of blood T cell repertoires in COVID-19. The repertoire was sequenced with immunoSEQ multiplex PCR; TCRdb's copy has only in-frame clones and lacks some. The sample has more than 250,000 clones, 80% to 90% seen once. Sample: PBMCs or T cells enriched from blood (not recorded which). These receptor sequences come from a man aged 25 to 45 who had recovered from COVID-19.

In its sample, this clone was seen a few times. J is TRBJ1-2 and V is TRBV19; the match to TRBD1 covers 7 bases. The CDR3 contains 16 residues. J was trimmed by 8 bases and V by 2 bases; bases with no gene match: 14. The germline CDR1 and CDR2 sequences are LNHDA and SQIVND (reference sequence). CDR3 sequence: CASSIIPTGATEGYTF. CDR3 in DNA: TGTGCCAGTAGTATAATCCCTACAGGGGCCACGGAAGGCTACACCTTC.

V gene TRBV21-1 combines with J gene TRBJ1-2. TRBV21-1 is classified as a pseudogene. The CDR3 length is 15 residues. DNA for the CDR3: TGTGCCAGCACCCCGGAGGCCTCCAGGTGCTATGGCTACACCTTC. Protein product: CASTPEASRCYGYTF.

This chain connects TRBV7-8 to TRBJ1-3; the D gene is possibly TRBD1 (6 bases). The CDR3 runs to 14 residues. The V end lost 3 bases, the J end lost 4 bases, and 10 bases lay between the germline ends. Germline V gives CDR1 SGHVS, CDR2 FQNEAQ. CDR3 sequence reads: CASSLGTSGNTIYF. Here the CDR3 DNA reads TGTGCCAGCAGCTTGGGGACATCCGGAAACACCATATATTTT.

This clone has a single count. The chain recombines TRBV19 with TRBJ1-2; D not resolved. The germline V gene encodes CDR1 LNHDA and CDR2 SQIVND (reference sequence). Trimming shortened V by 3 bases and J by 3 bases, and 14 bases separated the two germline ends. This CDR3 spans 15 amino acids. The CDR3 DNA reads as TGTGCCAGTAGTATGAGGGCGGCTAATCACTATGGCTACACCTTC. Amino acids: CASSMRAANHYGYTF.

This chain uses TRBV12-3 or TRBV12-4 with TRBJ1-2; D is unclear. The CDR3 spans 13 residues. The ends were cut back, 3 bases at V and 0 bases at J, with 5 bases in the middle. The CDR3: CASSFDTNYGYTF. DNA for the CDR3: TGTGCCAGCAGTTTTGACACTAACTATGGCTACACCTTC.

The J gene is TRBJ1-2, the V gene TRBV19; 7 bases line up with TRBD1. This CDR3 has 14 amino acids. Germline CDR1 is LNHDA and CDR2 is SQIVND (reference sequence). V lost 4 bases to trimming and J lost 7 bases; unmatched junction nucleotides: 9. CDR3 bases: TGTGCCAGTAGTACCGCGTGGACAGGAGGTGGCTACACCTTC. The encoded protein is CASSTAWTGGGYTF.

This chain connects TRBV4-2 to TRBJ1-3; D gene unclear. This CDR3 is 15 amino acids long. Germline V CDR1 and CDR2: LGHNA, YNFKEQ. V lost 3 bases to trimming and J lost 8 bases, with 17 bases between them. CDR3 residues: CASSHKEGGLDTIYF. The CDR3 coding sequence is TGTGCCAGCAGCCATAAAGAGGGAGGGTTGGACACCATATATTTT.

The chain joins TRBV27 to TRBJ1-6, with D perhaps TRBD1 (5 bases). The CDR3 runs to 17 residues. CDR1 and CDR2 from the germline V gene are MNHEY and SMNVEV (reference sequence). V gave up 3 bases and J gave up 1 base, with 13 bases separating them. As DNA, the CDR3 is TGTGCCAGCAGTTTTTTGATCGGGGGTTCCTATAATTCACCCCTCCACTTT. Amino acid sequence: CASSFLIGGSYNSPLHF.

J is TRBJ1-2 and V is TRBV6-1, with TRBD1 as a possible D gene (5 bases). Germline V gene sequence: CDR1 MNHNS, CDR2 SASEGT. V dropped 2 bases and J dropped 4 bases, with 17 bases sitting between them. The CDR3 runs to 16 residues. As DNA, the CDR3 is TGTGCCAGCAGTGAAAGGGGCAGGGAGGCCCCCTATGGCTACACCTTC. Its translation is CASSERGREAPYGYTF.

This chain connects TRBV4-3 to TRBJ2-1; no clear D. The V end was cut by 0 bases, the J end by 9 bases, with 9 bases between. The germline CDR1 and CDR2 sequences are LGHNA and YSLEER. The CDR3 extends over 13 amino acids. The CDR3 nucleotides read TGCGCCAGCAGCCAAGATCGCCGCGTTGAGCAGTTCTTC. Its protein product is CASSQDRRVEQFF.

CDR3 DNA sequence: TGTGCCAGCAGCTTATTAGCGGTCCAAGAGACCCAGTACTTC. Amino acid sequence: CASSLLAVQETQYF. The chain joins TRBV11-2 to TRBJ2-5, with a possible D match to TRBD2 (6 bases). Germline CDR1 is SGHAT and CDR2 is FQNNGV. The V gene lost 2 bases and the J gene lost 1 base, with 8 bases spanning the gap. The CDR3 is made up of 14 amino acids.